The sequence of this T cell receptor beta chain was determined in a study of T cells in Graves' hyperthyroidism and ophthalmopathy (dated by TCRdb to between 2017 and 2020). Study-wide context: Peripheral blood samples were taken at the time of initial diagnosis, prior to any treatment. After sampling, hyperthyroidism patients received methimazole starting at 30 mg daily, and ophthalmopathy patients received high-dose intravenous methylprednisolone. In several Graves' hyperthyroidism patients, the study also compared T-cell repertoires from thyroid tissue with T-cell repertoires from blood. Prospective prediction of ophthalmopathy was tested in an independent validation cohort of fewer than 20 hyperthyroidism patients and some 17 patients who later progressed to ophthalmopathy. The paper reports TCR Vbeta CDR3 sequencing of approximately 140 peripheral blood samples: over 40 ophthalmopathy, around 80 hyperthyroidism and approximately 17 progressor patients. A discovery cohort of roughly 100 patients, approximately 45 with Graves' ophthalmopathy and about 58 with stable Graves' hyperthyroidism, was used to find distinguishing TCR V-J signatures. The roughly 91 discovery patients were randomly split 7:3 into training and test sets.

Ophthalmopathy patients had moderately to severely active disease, with a Clinical Activity Score of 3 or more, a NOSPECS grade of 4 or more, and a disease duration of less than 3 months. Any patient with an uncontrolled infection, another autoimmune disease, pregnancy or lactation was excluded. Diagnoses relied on clinical symptoms, serum thyroxine and TRAb, thyroid ultrasound and orbital computed tomography. PBMCs were separated from around 9.1 ml of fresh peripheral blood using Ficoll-Paque density gradient centrifugation. Total RNA was extracted using Trizol reagent, and RNA quality was assessed on an Agilent 2100 Bioanalyzer. On this clonotype itself: Its target antigen remains unknown. It has no much larger one-base neighbor in the sample; base qualities were not kept.

What the research found in general, with its limitations: In validation, the model predicted progression to ophthalmopathy with around 71% sensitivity and 72% to 85% specificity, a median of 6.5 months before onset. Blood samples also contained most of the expanded thyroid clonotypes (frequency above 0.001), which suggests that blood repertoires may reflect thyroid immune responses. No statistical method was used to fix the sample size in advance, and group allocation was not hidden from the investigators. Ophthalmopathy was separated from stable hyperthyroidism by a 13 V-J signature model, with over 85% sensitivity and about 81% specificity obtained in cross-validation and 80%/75% obtained in testing.

The CDR3, cysteine through phenylalanine, is 16 amino acids long. Only the CDR3 part of the read is kept: 48 bases, read in frame from the first base. Compared with germline, V lacks 7 bases and J lacks 3 bases; bases without a gene match: 12. Based on the germline V gene, the CDR1 and CDR2 sequences are MDHEN and SYDVKM. TCR beta CDR3 regions were amplified from RNA transcripts. The TCR CDR3 was subjected to a first round of RT-PCR using the HTBI primer set and the Qiagen OneStep RT-PCR kit. The libraries were constructed in a second round of multiplex PCR and then size-selected and purified. Libraries were sequenced paired-end with 100 bp reads on an Illumina HiSeq2000. In the paper's pipeline: SOAPnuke was used to process the raw data, removing reads that contained adapters or uncalled bases, had a mean Phred below 15, or lacked an exact match to the constant primer or identifier. High-quality paired reads were merged using COPE v1.2.5, and each unique nucleotide sequence was defined as a clonotype. MiTCR v1.1 was used to align the clonotypes against IMGT TRBV, TRBD and TRBJ reference segments. Analysis was restricted to V-J combinations with a frequency above 0.0001, which covered 99% to 99.2% of repertoires. The TCS score was defined as the ratio of F50 (clonal expansion) to E x V (chaos), calculated using BLOSUM62-based TCRdist between CDR3 peptides within each V-J. Welch's t-statistics and random forest reduced around 550 V-J features to 13, which were used in a naive Bayes classifier (R e1071). In TCRdb, the public reads were trimmed at Q25 with fastp and aligned with MiXCR, with productive beta chains retained. Identical CDR3 protein sequences are pooled into one entry, listed with their most common genes and DNA. V and J calls and clone size were set by TCRdb, not the authors. The sample profile shows fewer than 650,000 distinct CDR3 sequences; around 14% of them were found once. The ten largest clonotypes hold roughly 7% of the sample.

The rearrangement combines TRBV28 with TRBJ2-7, and 10 junctional nucleotides match TRBD1. The sample taken for sequencing was blood. The source is a woman under 30 with Graves' ophthalmopathy. The nucleotide sequence is TGTGCCAGCATCGGTGGGGGGGACAGGGGAGGCTACGAGCAGTACTTC. Its amino acids are CASIGGGDRGGYEQYF.